This TCR beta chain was identified in a study of blood T cell repertoires in COVID-19 (dated by TCRdb to about 2020). Some background on the complete study: Collaborator samples came from the United States, Italy and Spain and covered acute and convalescent phases of COVID-19. The material from the prospective study consisted of cDNA or gDNA derived from T cells, B-cell-depleted T cells, or PBMCs. The dataset comprised deeply sampled blood TCRbeta repertoires from subjects exposed to, actively infected with, or recovered from COVID-19. A freely available public database, intended as a resource for researchers studying the immune response to SARS-CoV-2, is where the repertoires were released. Samples were obtained from the ongoing ImmuneRACE study (first 160 participants) and from about 1,300 subjects provided by 6 global collaborators. A de-identified subject ID, COVID-19 status, age in years and sex were almost always included in the sample metadata. HLA class I and class II types, where available, came from metadata supplied by the sample provider rather than from assay-based typing.

TCRbeta CDR3 regions were amplified from genomic DNA using the immunoSEQ Assay, a bias-controlled multiplex PCR. The study's own analysis went as follows. Within the assay, amplification of reference gene primers was used to estimate how many nucleated cells each sample contained. Sequence reads were collapsed and filtered to measure the absolute abundance of every unique TCRbeta CDR3 rearrangement. For each sample, productive Simpson clonality was calculated as the square root of Simpson's diversity index over productive rearrangements. Drawn from immuneACCESS, this table holds only the in-frame rearrangements with V and J called that TCRdb kept. Clones are partly lost; checked studies trace under half to an unresolved V gene and leave the rest unexplained. That table furnishes V, J and clone size, whereas the DNA furnished D and trimming. This sample comprises 200,000 to 300,000 clones, more than 85% of them detected only once. The ten largest clones take up just over 2.5% of the sample.

CDR1 and CDR2 are drawn from the germline V gene (reference sequence): MNHEY, SMNVEV. The CDR3 spans 16 residues, from the cysteine through the phenylalanine. Kept here is only the CDR3 DNA, which spans 48 bases and is read in frame from base 1. Cut back by 5 bases and 2 bases, the V and J ends lie 13 bases apart. Worth noting for this clone: It lacks a known antigen. No base-level quality is on record; no much larger clone is a single base apart.

Overall results and qualifications from the work: The quantity of clinical and demographic metadata differed by source and by participant and was supplied without curation.

One collaborating source in Seattle enrolled patients during active infection and followed them longitudinally through the course of disease. Whole blood was collected in K2EDTA tubes by collaborating institutions according to the institutions' own protocols. For TCRbeta analysis, collaborators shipped samples as frozen whole blood, isolated PBMCs, or DNA extracted from either of those sample types. The source is a person between 18 and 35 years old with COVID-19, enrolled during active disease. The V and J genes are TRBV27 and TRBJ2-6; a tentative D match to TRBD2 spans 5 bases. What was sequenced was peripheral blood. The CDR3 reads as follows: CASSPRGSAGANVLTF. In nucleotide form, the sequence is TGTGCCAGCAGTCCTCGGGGATCCGCTGGGGCCAACGTCCTGACTTTC.